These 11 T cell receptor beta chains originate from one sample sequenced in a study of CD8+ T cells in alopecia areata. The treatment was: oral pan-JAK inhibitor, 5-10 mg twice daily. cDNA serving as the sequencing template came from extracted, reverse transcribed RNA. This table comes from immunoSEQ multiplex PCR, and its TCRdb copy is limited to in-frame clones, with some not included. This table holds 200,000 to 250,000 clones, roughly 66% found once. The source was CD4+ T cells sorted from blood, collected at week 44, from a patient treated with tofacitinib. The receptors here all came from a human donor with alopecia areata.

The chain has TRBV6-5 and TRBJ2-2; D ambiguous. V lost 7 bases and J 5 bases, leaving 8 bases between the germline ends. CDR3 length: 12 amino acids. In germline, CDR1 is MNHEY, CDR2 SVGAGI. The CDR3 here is CASMIGTGELFF. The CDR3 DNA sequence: TGTGCCAGCATGATTGGGACCGGGGAGCTGTTTTTT.

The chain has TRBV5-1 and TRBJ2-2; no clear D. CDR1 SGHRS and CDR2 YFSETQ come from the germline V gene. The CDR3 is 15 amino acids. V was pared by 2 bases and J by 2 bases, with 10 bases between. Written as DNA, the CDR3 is TGCGCCAGCAGCTTCCTTACAGAAAACACCGGGGAGCTGTTTTTT. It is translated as CASSFLTENTGELFF.

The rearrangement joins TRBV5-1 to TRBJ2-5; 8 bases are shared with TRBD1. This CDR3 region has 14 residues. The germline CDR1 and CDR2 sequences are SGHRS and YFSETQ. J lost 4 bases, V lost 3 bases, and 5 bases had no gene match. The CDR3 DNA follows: TGCGCCAGCAGCTCGGACAGGGTAGGAGAGACCCAGTACTTC. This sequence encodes CASSSDRVGETQYF.

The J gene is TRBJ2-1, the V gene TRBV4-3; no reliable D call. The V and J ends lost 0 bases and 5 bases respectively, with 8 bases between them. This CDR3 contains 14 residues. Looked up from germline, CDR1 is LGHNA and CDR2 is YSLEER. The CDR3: CASSQEFGNNEQFF. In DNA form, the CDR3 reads TGCGCCAGCAGCCAAGAATTTGGAAACAATGAGCAGTTCTTC.

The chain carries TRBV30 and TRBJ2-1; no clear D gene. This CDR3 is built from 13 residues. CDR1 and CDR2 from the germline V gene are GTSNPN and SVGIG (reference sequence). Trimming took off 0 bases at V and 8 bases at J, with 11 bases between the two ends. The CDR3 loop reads CAWSVSLPDEQFF. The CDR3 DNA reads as TGTGCCTGGAGTGTCTCACTCCCCGATGAGCAGTTCTTC.

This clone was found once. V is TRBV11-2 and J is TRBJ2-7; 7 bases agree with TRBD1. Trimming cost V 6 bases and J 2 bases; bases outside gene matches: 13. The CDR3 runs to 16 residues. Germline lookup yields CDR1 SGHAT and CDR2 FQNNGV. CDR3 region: CASSPSLAQGTYEQYF. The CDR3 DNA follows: TGTGCCAGCAGTCCAAGCTTGGCACAGGGGACCTACGAGCAGTACTTC.

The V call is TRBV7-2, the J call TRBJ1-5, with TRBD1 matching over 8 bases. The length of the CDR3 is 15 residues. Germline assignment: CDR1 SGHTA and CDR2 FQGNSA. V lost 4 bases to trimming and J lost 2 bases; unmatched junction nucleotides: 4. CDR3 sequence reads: CASSSTGGGNQPQHF. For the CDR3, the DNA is TGTGCCAGCAGCTCCACAGGGGGAGGCAATCAGCCCCAGCATTTT.

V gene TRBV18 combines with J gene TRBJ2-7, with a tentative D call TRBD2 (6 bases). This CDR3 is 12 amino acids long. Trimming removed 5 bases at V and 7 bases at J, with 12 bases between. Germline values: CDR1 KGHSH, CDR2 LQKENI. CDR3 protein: CASSSRREEQYF. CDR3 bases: TGTGCCAGCTCATCTAGACGGGAGGAGCAGTACTTC.

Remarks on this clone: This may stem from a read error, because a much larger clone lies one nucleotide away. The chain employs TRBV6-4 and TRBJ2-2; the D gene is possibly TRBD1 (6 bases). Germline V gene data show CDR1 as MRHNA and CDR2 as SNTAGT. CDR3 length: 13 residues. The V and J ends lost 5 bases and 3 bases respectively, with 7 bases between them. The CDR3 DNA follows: TGTGCCAGCAGTTACAGGGACACCGGGGAGCTGTTTTTT. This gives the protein CASSYRDTGELFF.

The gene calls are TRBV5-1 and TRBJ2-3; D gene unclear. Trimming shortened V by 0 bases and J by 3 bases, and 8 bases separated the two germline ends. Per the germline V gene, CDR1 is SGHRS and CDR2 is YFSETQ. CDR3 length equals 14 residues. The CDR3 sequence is CASSLEQTTDTQYF. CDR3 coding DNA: TGCGCCAGCAGCTTGGAACAGACTACAGATACGCAGTATTTT.

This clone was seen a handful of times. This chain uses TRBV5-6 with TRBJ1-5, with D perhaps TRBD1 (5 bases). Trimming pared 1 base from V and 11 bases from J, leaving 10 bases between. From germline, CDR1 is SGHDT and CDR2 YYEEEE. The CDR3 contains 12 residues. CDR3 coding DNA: TGTGCCAGCAGCTTGCGGGGGGGAACCCAGCATTTT. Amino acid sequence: CASSLRGGTQHF.